This record covers a single T cell receptor (beta chain). Its antigen is as yet unknown. CDR3 length equals 15 residues. Germline CDR1 and CDR2: SNHLY and FYNNEI. After removal of 8 bases from V and 1 base from J, the junction contained 6 bases not matched to a gene. The sample originates from a study of cytomegalovirus exposure and HLA in healthy donors. On the study more broadly: Falling in the Caucasian-associated ancestry cluster were about 83% of 350 to 400 genotyped donors. Notes on the study in general: Based on reports, TCR beta sequences accurately predicted HLA-A and HLA-B alleles for most subjects. There were reportedly fewer N-insertions in an Asian-associated ancestry cluster than the roughly 700-donor mean, in a later analysis. Specificity for CMV antigens was confirmed in vitro for a few of the CMV-associated chains.

Primers included in the PCR were 60 Vbeta and 13 Jbeta primers. Using immunoSEQ multiplex PCR, the repertoire was profiled, and TCRdb retains in-frame clones only, with some absent. The data contain approximately 170,000 clones, roughly four fifths of them singletons. The rearrangement joins TRBV2 to TRBJ2-4, with 9 bases that match TRBD2. The clonotype originates from a man between 50 and 59 years old in good health and CMV-seropositive. Sequencing was done on a sample of PBMCs. For the CDR3, the DNA is TGTGCCAGCTTGCGGGAGGGTGGGGCCAAAAACATTCAGTACTTC. This codes for CASLREGGAKNIQYF. Using reference TRBV2 and TRBJ2-4 for the parts outside the CDR3, the full variable domain is EPEVTQTPSHQVTQMGQEVILRCVPISNHLYFYWYRQILGQKVEFLVSFYNNEISEKSEIFDDQFSVERPDGSNFTLKIRSTKLEDSAMYFCASLREGGAKNIQYFGAGTRLSVL.